This TCR beta chain is drawn from a study of shared clonotypes between healthy human individuals. The CDR3 sequence is 15 residues long. The germline CDR1 and CDR2 sequences are LGHNA and YNFKEQ. Trimming took off 4 bases at V and 3 bases at J, with 16 bases between the two ends. Under the authors' procedure: Owing to the provision of junction-only sequences devoid of quality scores by immunoSEQ, filtering differed. Here immunoSEQ multiplex PCR was the method, and the copy in TCRdb shows in-frame clones only, minus some. V and J calls and clone size come straight from that table; D and trimming were deduced from the DNA. The profile shows approximately 2.1 million clones, 80% to 95% of them singletons.

The sequenced material came from naive CD4+ T cells from PBMCs. Regarding subset: CD45RA+ positively selected. The chain uses TRBV4-2 and TRBJ2-7; D is ambiguous. The receptor's source is a man between 18 and 29 years old in good health. Some clones in this sample may be carry-over from other donors' samples. The CDR3 nucleotides are TGTGCCAGCAGCCTGCTCGGCGTGGCAGGCTACGAGCAGTACTTC. Amino acids: CASSLLGVAGYEQYF.